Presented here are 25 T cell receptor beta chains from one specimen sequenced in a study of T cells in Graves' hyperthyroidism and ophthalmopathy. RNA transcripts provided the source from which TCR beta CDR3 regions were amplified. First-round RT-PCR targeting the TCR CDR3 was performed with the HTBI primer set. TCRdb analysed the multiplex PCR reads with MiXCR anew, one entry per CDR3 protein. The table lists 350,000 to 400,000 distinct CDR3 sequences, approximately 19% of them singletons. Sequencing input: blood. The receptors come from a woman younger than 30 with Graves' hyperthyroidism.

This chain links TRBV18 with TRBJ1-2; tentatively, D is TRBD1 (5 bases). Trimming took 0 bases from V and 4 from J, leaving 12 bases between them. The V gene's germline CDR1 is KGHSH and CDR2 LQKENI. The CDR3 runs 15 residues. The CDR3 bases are TGTGCCAGCTCACCACCGGTCGGACACTTCTATGGCTACACCTTC. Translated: CASSPPVGHFYGYTF.

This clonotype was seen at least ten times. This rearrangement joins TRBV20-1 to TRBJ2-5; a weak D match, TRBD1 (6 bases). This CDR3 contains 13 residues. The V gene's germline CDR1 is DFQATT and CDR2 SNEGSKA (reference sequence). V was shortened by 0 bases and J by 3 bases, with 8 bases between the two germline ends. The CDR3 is CSARDYREETQYF. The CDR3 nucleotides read TGCAGTGCTAGAGATTACAGGGAAGAGACCCAGTACTTC.

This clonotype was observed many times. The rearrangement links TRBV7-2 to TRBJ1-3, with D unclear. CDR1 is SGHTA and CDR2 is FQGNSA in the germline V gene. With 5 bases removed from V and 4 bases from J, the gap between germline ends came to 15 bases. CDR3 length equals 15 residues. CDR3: CASSPYLEGGNTIYF. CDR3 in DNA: TGTGCCAGCAGCCCCTACTTAGAAGGGGGAAACACCATATATTTT.

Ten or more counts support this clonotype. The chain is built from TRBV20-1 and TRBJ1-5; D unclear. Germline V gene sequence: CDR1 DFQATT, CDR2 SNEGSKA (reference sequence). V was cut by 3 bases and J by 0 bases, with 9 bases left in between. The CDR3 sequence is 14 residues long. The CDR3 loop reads CSASGTNSNQPQHF. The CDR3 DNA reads TGCAGTGCTAGTGGCACGAATAGCAATCAGCCCCAGCATTTT.

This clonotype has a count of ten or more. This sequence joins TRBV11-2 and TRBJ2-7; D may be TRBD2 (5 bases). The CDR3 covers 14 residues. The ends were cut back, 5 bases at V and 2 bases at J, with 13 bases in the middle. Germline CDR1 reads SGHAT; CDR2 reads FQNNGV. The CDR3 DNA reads TGTGCCAGCAGCCCCCAAGCGGTGACCTACGAGCAGTACTTC. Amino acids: CASSPQAVTYEQYF.

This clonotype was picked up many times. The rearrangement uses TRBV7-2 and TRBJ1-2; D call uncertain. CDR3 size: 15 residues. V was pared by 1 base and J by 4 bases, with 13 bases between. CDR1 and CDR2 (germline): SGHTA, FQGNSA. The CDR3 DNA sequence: TGTGCCAGCAGCTTAGGGGAGGGCATACGCTATGGCTACACCTTC. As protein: CASSLGEGIRYGYTF.

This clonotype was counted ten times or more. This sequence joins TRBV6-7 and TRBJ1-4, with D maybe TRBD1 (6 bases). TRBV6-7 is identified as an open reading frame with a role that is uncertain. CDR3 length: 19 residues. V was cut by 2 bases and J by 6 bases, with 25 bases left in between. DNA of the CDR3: TGTGCCAGCAGTTACCCCAGGGTACTGGGGGGGCCTAGTGATGAAAAACTGTTTTTT. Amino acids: CASSYPRVLGGPSDEKLFF.

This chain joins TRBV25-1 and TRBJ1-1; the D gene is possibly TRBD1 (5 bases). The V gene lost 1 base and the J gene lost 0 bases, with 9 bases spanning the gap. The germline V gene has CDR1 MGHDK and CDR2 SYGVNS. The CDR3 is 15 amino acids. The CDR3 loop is CASSEFRGLNTEAFF. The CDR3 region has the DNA TGTGCCAGCAGTGAATTTAGGGGTTTGAACACTGAAGCTTTCTTT. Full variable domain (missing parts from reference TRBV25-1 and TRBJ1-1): EADIYQTPRYLVIGTGKKITLECSQTMGHDKMYWYQQDPGMELHLIHYSYGVNSTEKGDLSSESTVSRIRTEHFPLTLESARPSHTSQYLCASSEFRGLNTEAFFGQGTRLTVV.

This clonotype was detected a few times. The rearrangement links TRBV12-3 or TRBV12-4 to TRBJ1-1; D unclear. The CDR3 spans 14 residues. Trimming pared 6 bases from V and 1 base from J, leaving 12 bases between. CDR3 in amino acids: CASRDGIQNTEAFF. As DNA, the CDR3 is TGTGCCAGCAGGGACGGAATTCAGAACACTGAAGCTTTCTTT.

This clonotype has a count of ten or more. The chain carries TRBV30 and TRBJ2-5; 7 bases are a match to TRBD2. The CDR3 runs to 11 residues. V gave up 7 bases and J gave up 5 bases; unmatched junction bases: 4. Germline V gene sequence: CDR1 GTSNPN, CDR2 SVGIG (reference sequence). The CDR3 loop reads CAYARGETQYF. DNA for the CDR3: TGTGCCTACGCGCGGGGGGAGACCCAGTACTTC.

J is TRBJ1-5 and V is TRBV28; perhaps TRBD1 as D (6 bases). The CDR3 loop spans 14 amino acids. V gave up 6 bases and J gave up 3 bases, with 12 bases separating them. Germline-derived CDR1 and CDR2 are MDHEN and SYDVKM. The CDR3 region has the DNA TGTGCCAGCAGCCCGGGACAAATCAATCAGCCCCAGCATTTT. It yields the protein CASSPGQINQPQHF.

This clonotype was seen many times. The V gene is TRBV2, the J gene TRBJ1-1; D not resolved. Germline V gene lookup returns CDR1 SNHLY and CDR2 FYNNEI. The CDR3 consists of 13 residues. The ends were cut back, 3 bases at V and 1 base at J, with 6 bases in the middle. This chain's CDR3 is CASSDPQNTEAFF. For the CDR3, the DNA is TGTGCCAGCAGTGACCCTCAGAACACTGAAGCTTTCTTT.

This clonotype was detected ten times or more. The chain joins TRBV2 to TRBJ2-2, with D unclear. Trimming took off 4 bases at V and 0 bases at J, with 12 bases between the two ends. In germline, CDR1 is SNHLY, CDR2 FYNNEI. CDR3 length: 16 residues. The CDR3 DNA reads TGTGCCAGCAGTGGGACCTCCACTACGAACACCGGGGAGCTGTTTTTT. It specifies CASSGTSTTNTGELFF.

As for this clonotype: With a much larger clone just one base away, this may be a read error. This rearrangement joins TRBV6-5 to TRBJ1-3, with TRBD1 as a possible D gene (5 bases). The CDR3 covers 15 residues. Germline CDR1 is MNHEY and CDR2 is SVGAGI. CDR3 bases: TGTGCCATCAGTTACTGGCAGGGTTCTGGAAACACCATATATTTT. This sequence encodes CAISYWQGSGNTIYF.

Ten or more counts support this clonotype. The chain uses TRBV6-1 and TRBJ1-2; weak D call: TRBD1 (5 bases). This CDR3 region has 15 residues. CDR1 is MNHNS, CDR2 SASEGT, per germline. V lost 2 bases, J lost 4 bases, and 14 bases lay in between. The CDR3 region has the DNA TGTGCCAGCAGTGAAAGGGGAGGAGGAGGCTATGGCTACACCTTC. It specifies CASSERGGGGYGYTF.

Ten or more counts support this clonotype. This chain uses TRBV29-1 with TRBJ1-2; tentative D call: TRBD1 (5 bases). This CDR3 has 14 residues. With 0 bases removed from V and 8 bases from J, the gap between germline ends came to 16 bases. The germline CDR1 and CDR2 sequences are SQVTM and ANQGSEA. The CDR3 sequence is CSVEDLGTKVGYTF. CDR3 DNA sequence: TGCAGCGTTGAAGATCTGGGGACCAAAGTAGGCTACACCTTC.

CDR3 region: CAWSLNREGAYF. CDR3 nucleotides: TGTGCCTGGAGTCTAAACCGGGAGGGGGCGTACTTC. The chain has TRBV30 and TRBJ2-4, with D possibly TRBD2 on 8 matching bases. This CDR3 contains 12 residues. Looked up from germline, CDR1 is GTSNPN and CDR2 is SVGIG (reference sequence). With 2 bases removed from V and 15 bases from J, the gap between germline ends came to 17 bases.

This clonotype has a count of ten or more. The CDR3 is CASTLAGLSYEQYF. CDR3 nucleotide sequence: TGTGCCAGCACCCTAGCGGGCCTCTCCTACGAGCAGTACTTC. This chain links TRBV6-1 with TRBJ2-7; 8 bases align to TRBD2. Germline CDR1 is MNHNS and CDR2 is SASEGT. The CDR3 sequence is 14 residues long. J lost 0 bases, V lost 7 bases, and 5 bases had no gene match.

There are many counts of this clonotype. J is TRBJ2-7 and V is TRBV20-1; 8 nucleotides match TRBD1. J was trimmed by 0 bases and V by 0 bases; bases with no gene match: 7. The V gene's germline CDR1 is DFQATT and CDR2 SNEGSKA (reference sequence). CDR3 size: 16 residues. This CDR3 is CSARDTSGGSSYEQYF. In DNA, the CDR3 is TGCAGTGCTAGAGACACGTCAGGGGGCAGCTCCTACGAGCAGTACTTC.

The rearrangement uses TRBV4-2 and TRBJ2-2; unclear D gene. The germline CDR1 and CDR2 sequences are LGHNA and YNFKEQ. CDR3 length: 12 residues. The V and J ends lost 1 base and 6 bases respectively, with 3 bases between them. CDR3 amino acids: CASSQGPGELFF. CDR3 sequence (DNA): TGTGCCAGCAGCCAAGGTCCCGGGGAGCTGTTTTTT.

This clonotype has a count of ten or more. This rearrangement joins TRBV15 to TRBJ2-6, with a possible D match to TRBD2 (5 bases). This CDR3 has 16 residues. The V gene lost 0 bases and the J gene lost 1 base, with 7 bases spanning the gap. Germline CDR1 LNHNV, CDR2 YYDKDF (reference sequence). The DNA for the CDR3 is TGTGCCACCAGCAGAGATCGGGAATCTGGGGCCAACGTCCTGACTTTC. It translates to CATSRDRESGANVLTF.

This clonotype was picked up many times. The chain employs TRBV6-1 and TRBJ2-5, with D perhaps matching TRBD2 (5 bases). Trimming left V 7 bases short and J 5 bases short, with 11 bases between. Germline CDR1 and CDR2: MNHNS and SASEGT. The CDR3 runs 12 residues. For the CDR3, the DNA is TGTGCCAGCAAGACTCGGAGGGAGACCCAGTACTTC. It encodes CASKTRRETQYF.

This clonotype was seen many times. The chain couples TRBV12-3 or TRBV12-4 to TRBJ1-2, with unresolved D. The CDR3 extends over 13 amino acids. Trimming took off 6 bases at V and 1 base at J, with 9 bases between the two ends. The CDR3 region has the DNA TGTGCCAGCAGACCAGGTGGTAACTATGGCTACACCTTC. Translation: CASRPGGNYGYTF.

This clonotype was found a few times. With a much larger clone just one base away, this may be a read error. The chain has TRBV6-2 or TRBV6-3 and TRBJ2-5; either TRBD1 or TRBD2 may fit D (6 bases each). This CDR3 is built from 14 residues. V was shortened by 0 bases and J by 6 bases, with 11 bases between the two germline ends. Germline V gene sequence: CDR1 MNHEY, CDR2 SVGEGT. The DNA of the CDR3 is TGTGCCAGCAGTTACTCGACGGGGGCCAAGACCCAGTACTTC. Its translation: CASSYSTGAKTQYF.

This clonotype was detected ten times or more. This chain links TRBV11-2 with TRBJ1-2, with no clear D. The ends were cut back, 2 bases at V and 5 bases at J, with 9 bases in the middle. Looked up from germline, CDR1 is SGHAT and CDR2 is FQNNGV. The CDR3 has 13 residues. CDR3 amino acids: CASSLSRGYGYTF. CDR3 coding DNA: TGTGCCAGCAGCTTATCCCGAGGATATGGCTACACCTTC.